The 21 T cell receptor beta chains below were found in one sample sequenced in a study of cytomegalovirus exposure and HLA in healthy donors. PCR was performed using 60 Vbeta and 13 Jbeta primers. Sequenced by immunoSEQ multiplex PCR; TCRdb stores in-frame clones only, minus some. The sample yields around 150,000 clones, around 67% seen once. What was sequenced was PBMCs. The receptors were gathered from a woman aged 18-35 years in good health and CMV-seropositive.

Only a few counts were recorded for this clone. The chain uses TRBV4-2 and TRBJ1-5, with a weak D call TRBD1 (6 bases). Germline V lookup: CDR1 LGHNA, CDR2 YNFKEQ. V lost 1 base and J lost 9, with 19 bases in between. This CDR3 comprises 16 residues. This CDR3 is CASSQATGQPRGPQHF. The CDR3 DNA reads TGTGCCAGCAGCCAAGCCACCGGACAGCCTCGGGGGCCCCAGCATTTT.

This clone has just a few counts. The chain couples TRBV7-6 to TRBJ2-2, with D possibly being TRBD2 (5 bases). With 8 bases removed from V and 4 bases from J, the gap between germline ends came to 11 bases. From germline, CDR1 is SGHVS and CDR2 FNYEAQ. This CDR3 is 13 amino acids long. The DNA of the CDR3 is TGTGCCAGCTTCCCCGGGATCACCGGGGAGCTGTTTTTT. It codes for CASFPGITGELFF.

The rearrangement joins TRBV7-2 to TRBJ2-5; 13 bases are a match to TRBD2. Germline loops: CDR1 SGHTA, CDR2 FQGNSA. V lost 6 bases, J lost 1 base, and 11 bases stayed unmatched. The CDR3 totals 18 residues. CDR3 nucleotides: TGTGCCAGCAGTATGACGACTAGCGGGGGGTCAATCCAAGAGACCCAGTACTTC. Protein: CASSMTTSGGSIQETQYF. The full variable domain, with the rest looked up from reference TRBV7-2 and TRBJ2-5, is GAGVSQSPSNKVTEKGKDVELRCDPISGHTALYWYRQSLGQGLEFLIYFQGNSAPDKSGLPSDRFSAERTGGSVSTLTIQRTQQEDSAVYLCASSMTTSGGSIQETQYFGPGTRLLVL.

The V and J genes are TRBV4-1 and TRBJ1-5; TRBD1 aligns across 10 bases. V dropped 3 bases and J dropped 6; count of bases not matched to a gene: 11. This CDR3 contains 17 residues. Germline lookup yields CDR1 MGHRA and CDR2 YSYEKL. CDR3: CASSQAVGQGVTQPQHF. The CDR3 DNA sequence: TGCGCCAGCAGCCAGGCAGTAGGACAGGGGGTGACTCAGCCCCAGCATTTT.

Here the CDR3 reads CASSLSSGAYTGELFF. Here the CDR3 DNA reads TGTGCCAGCAGCTTGTCTAGCGGGGCCTACACCGGGGAGCTGTTTTTT. The chain joins TRBV7-9 to TRBJ2-2, with 9 bases matching TRBD2. The germline V gene has CDR1 SEHNR and CDR2 FQNEAQ (reference sequence). The V segment lost 3 bases and the J segment 3 bases; nucleotides outside the gene matches: 5. The CDR3 contains 16 residues.

The CDR3 nucleotides are TGCGCCAGCAGTGACATCGGGACTTCGAACAATGAGCAGTTCTTC. It codes for CASSDIGTSNNEQFF. The V gene is TRBV10-1, the J gene TRBJ2-1, with a tentative D call TRBD2 (6 bases). This CDR3 is 15 amino acids long. CDR1 is WNHNN and CDR2 is SYGVQD in the germline V gene (reference sequence). The V end lost 3 bases, the J end lost 5 bases, and 14 bases lay between the germline ends.

The gene calls are TRBV4-2 and TRBJ2-1; 7 bases match TRBD2. The CDR3 length is 17 residues. The V gene end was trimmed by 0 bases and the J gene end by 1 base; junction bases not matched to a gene: 6. Germline V gene sequence: CDR1 LGHNA, CDR2 YNFKEQ. Here the CDR3 DNA reads TGTGCCAGCAGCCAAGACCGCGGGAGTGGGTCCTACAATGAGCAGTTCTTC. It encodes CASSQDRGSGSYNEQFF.

The rearrangement joins TRBV27 to TRBJ1-2; D is undetermined. Trimming cost V 6 bases and J 2 bases, with 10 bases left between them. Germline CDR1 MNHEY, CDR2 SMNVEV (reference sequence). The CDR3 is made up of 13 amino acids. The CDR3 DNA is TGTGCCAGCAGATTGAGGGAAAACTATGGCTACACCTTC. Protein product: CASRLRENYGYTF.

This chain connects TRBV30 to TRBJ2-5; tentatively, D is TRBD2 (6 bases). With the DNA end fitting TRBJ2-7 better, the J assignment may be wrong. CDR1 and CDR2 (germline): GTSNPN, SVGIG (reference sequence). The CDR3 totals 14 residues. This CDR3 is CAWRRLETSGEQYF. The CDR3 DNA reads TGTGCCTGGCGTCGACTAGAAACCTCGGGCGAGCAGTACTTC.

This rearrangement joins TRBV7-3 to TRBJ2-1, with 10 bases that match TRBD2. This CDR3 contains 14 residues. With 5 bases clipped from V and 4 bases from J, the junction kept 2 bases outside the gene matches. Germline CDR1 is SGHTA and CDR2 is FQGTGA. The CDR3 loop reads CASSLAGDYNEQFF. CDR3 coding DNA: TGTGCCAGCAGCCTAGCGGGGGATTACAATGAGCAGTTCTTC. The full variable domain, in which reference TRBV7-3 and TRBJ2-1 provide the parts outside the CDR3, is GAGVSQTPSNKVTEKGKYVELRCDPISGHTALYWYRQSLGQGPEFLIYFQGTGAADDSGLPNDRFFAVRPEGSVSTLKIQRTERGDSAVYLCASSLAGDYNEQFFGPGTRLTVL.

This CDR3 reads CASGKGIVGHTIYF. CDR3 DNA: TGTGCCAGCGGGAAGGGTATCGTGGGGCACACCATATATTTT. The chain carries TRBV6-5 and TRBJ1-3; D is perhaps TRBD1 (5 bases). V lost 8 bases, J lost 8 bases, and 19 bases lay in between. CDR3 length: 14 amino acids. CDR1 MNHEY and CDR2 SVGAGI come from the germline V gene.

The V gene is TRBV18, the J gene TRBJ2-6; D may be TRBD1 (6 bases). This CDR3 comprises 16 residues. Germline loops: CDR1 KGHSH, CDR2 LQKENI. V lost 8 bases and J lost 0, with 14 bases in between. The CDR3 DNA follows: TGTGCCAGCCTTCAGGGGCGCACCTCTGGGGCCAACGTCCTGACTTTC. It translates to CASLQGRTSGANVLTF.

The rearrangement joins TRBV30 to TRBJ1-1; D remains ambiguous. This CDR3 has 14 residues. The ends were cut back, 5 bases at V and 5 bases at J, with 18 bases in the middle. The germline gives CDR1 GTSNPN, CDR2 SVGIG (reference sequence). CDR3 in DNA: TGTGCCTGGGGAGGGCGAGCGATGGGAACTGAAGCTTTCTTT. Amino acid sequence: CAWGGRAMGTEAFF.

This sequence joins TRBV5-6 and TRBJ2-7; the match to TRBD1 covers 7 bases. CDR3 size: 14 residues. Germline CDR1 reads SGHDT; CDR2 reads YYEEEE. J lost 5 bases, V lost 4 bases, and 9 bases had no gene match. The CDR3 spells CASSPGTANHEQYF. CDR3 bases: TGTGCCAGCAGCCCTGGGACAGCAAACCACGAGCAGTACTTC.

This clone was seen only once. The chain joins TRBV4-2 to TRBJ2-3; unclear D gene. The CDR3 has 16 residues. Germline V gene data show CDR1 as LGHNA and CDR2 as YNFKEQ. V was cut by 0 bases and J by 1 base, with 11 bases left in between. This chain's CDR3 is CASSQEGLDGTDTQYF. Written as DNA, the CDR3 is TGTGCCAGCAGCCAAGAGGGTCTAGATGGCACAGATACGCAGTATTTT.

This chain joins TRBV27 and TRBJ1-1, with D hard to call. This CDR3 is 16 amino acids long. Trimming removed 2 bases from V and 3 bases from J, with 16 bases in between. Germline V CDR1 and CDR2: MNHEY, SMNVEV (reference sequence). The CDR3 spells CASSLIPGRHDTEAFF. Here the CDR3 DNA reads TGTGCCAGCAGTTTAATCCCAGGAAGGCATGACACTGAAGCTTTCTTT.

This chain joins TRBV19 and TRBJ2-6, with TRBD1 identical over 7 bases. Germline V CDR1 and CDR2: LNHDA, SQIVND (reference sequence). This CDR3 comprises 19 residues. Trimming at V came to 4 bases and at J to 0 bases, leaving 12 bases not matched to a gene. The DNA of the CDR3 is TGTGCCAGTAGTAAGGTTCGGACAGGCGCTCTCTCTGGGGCCAACGTCCTGACTTTC. Protein sequence: CASSKVRTGALSGANVLTF.

The chain recombines TRBV29-1 with TRBJ2-7, with TRBD1 matching over 9 bases. Germline lookup yields CDR1 SQVTM and CDR2 ANQGSEA. V gave up 4 bases and J gave up 5 bases; unmatched junction bases: 9. The length of the CDR3 is 14 residues. The CDR3 sequence: CSVGRTGVVHEQYF. CDR3 nucleotide sequence: TGCAGCGTTGGAAGGACAGGGGTAGTACACGAGCAGTACTTC.

V gene TRBV27 combines with J gene TRBJ1-1; possibly TRBD1 for D (6 bases). The V gene lost 5 bases and the J gene lost 4 bases, with 20 bases spanning the gap. The germline gives CDR1 MNHEY, CDR2 SMNVEV (reference sequence). CDR3 size: 16 residues. CDR3 coding DNA: TGTGCCAGCAGTGCCATCTTACGAAGGGGGGGCACTGAAGCTTTCTTT. Its protein product is CASSAILRRGGTEAFF.

The V gene is TRBV6-5, the J gene TRBJ2-5; the match to TRBD1 covers 8 bases. V lost 6 bases to trimming and J lost 4 bases; unmatched junction nucleotides: 10. In germline, CDR1 is MNHEY, CDR2 SVGAGI. CDR3 length: 15 residues. The DNA of the CDR3 is TGTGCCAGCAGCCGTAAAGGACAGGGACGAGAGACCCAGTACTTC. Translation: CASSRKGQGRETQYF.

V gene TRBV27 combines with J gene TRBJ2-7; TRBD1 agrees at 11 bases. There are 19 residues in the CDR3. J gave up 4 bases and V 3 bases, and 17 bases lay outside the gene matches. Germline CDR1 reads MNHEY; CDR2 reads SMNVEV (reference sequence). The CDR3 nucleotides read TGTGCCAGCAGTTTGGAGGGGCCCATCGGGACAGGGGGTGAATACGAGCAGTACTTC. This codes for CASSLEGPIGTGGEYEQYF.